The 10 T cell receptor beta chains presented below share a single source sample, sequenced in a study of cytomegalovirus exposure and HLA in healthy donors. In the PCR, 60 Vbeta and 13 Jbeta primers were used. Only in-frame clones appear in the TCRdb table, and some are missing; sequencing was by immunoSEQ multiplex PCR. The table records approximately 200,000 clones, roughly 78% of them present only once. The sequencing input was PBMCs. The receptors shown here come from a woman in her twenties or thirties in good health and CMV-seropositive.

This rearrangement joins TRBV27 to TRBJ2-7; D perhaps matches TRBD1 (5 bases). CDR3 length: 13 residues. V dropped 7 bases and J dropped 1 base, with 11 bases sitting between them. The germline gives CDR1 MNHEY, CDR2 SMNVEV (reference sequence). This CDR3 reads CASTFQGSYEQYF. The CDR3 DNA reads as TGTGCCAGCACGTTCCAGGGTTCCTACGAGCAGTACTTC.

The gene calls are TRBV4-3 and TRBJ2-6; D is perhaps TRBD1 (6 bases). Trimming shortened V by 0 bases and J by 3 bases, and 12 bases separated the two germline ends. CDR1 and CDR2 (germline): LGHNA, YSLEER. CDR3 length: 17 amino acids. The CDR3 region has the DNA TGCGCCAGCAGCCAAGAGAACAGGGACGATGGGGCCAACGTCCTGACTTTC. It specifies CASSQENRDDGANVLTF.

This sequence joins TRBV10-3 and TRBJ2-1; 7 nucleotides agree with TRBD1. The CDR3 runs 13 residues. Germline CDR1 ENHRY, CDR2 SYGVKD. V lost 10 bases, J lost 5 bases, and 8 bases stayed unmatched. This chain's CDR3 is CANHRGWDNEQFF. DNA of the CDR3: TGTGCCAACCACAGGGGCTGGGACAATGAGCAGTTCTTC.

This clone was observed a single time. The genes are TRBV10-3 and TRBJ2-7; D might be TRBD2 (5 bases). V dropped 3 bases and J dropped 2 bases, with 11 bases sitting between them. CDR3 length: 14 residues. Germline loops: CDR1 ENHRY, CDR2 SYGVKD. DNA for the CDR3: TGTGCCATCAGTGATAGAGGGAGAGCCTACGAGCAGTACTTC. Its translation: CAISDRGRAYEQYF.

The chain joins TRBV27 to TRBJ2-3; 10 nucleotides match TRBD2. J lost 3 bases, V lost 7 bases, and 4 bases had no gene match. The CDR3 has 14 amino acids. In germline, CDR1 is MNHEY, CDR2 SMNVEV (reference sequence). Here the CDR3 DNA reads TGTGCCAGCATCCAGCGGGAGGGGACAGATACGCAGTATTTT. Protein product: CASIQREGTDTQYF.

This clone appeared once. The rearrangement uses TRBV4-3 and TRBJ2-1, with D possibly matching TRBD2 (6 bases). CDR3 length: 15 amino acids. Germline CDR1 reads LGHNA; CDR2 reads YSLEER. Trimming pared 0 bases from V and 10 bases from J, leaving 16 bases between. CDR3 nucleotide sequence: TGCGCCAGCAGCCAAGATAGGACTATTCGCTCGGAGCAGTTCTTC. Protein sequence: CASSQDRTIRSEQFF.

The table lists this clone with a few counts. This sequence joins TRBV5-6 and TRBJ2-3; TRBD2 is a possible D gene (7 bases). The V gene's germline CDR1 is SGHDT and CDR2 YYEEEE. V was clipped by 2 bases and J by 1 base, with 11 bases between them. The CDR3 runs to 15 residues. The CDR3 DNA reads TGTGCCAGCAGCTTAGGGGGGGGAGGCACAGATACGCAGTATTTT. Protein product: CASSLGGGGTDTQYF.

This chain connects TRBV4-1 to TRBJ2-2; D possibly corresponds to TRBD1 (6 bases). Germline V gene sequence: CDR1 MGHRA, CDR2 YSYEKL. The CDR3 covers 17 residues. Trimming took 3 bases from V and 0 from J, leaving 14 bases between them. The CDR3 loop reads CASSHKQGSSNTGELFF. For the CDR3, the DNA is TGCGCCAGCAGCCATAAACAGGGATCCTCGAACACCGGGGAGCTGTTTTTT.

The chain uses TRBV9 and TRBJ2-4; TRBD2 is a possible D gene (6 bases). The V gene's germline CDR1 is SGDLS and CDR2 YYNGEE. Deletions cut 4 bases from V and 7 bases from J, with 15 bases between. The CDR3 covers 14 residues. CDR3 protein: CASSRAGSRNIQYF. The CDR3 region has the DNA TGTGCCAGCAGCCGGGCGGGGTCTCGTAACATTCAGTACTTC.

The chain links TRBV7-9 to TRBJ2-7, with 14 nucleotides matching TRBD2. After removal of 5 bases from V and 0 bases from J, the junction contained 6 bases not matched to a gene. The V gene's germline CDR1 is SEHNR and CDR2 FQNEAQ (reference sequence). This CDR3 has 17 residues. The CDR3 reads CASSPGLAGALSYEQYF. In DNA, the CDR3 is TGTGCCAGCAGCCCGGGACTAGCGGGAGCGCTCTCCTACGAGCAGTACTTC.